This TCR beta chain was identified during a study of CXCR3-negative and CXCR3-positive naive CD8 T cells. This CDR3 spans 16 amino acids. Germline CDR1 SNHLY, CDR2 FYNNEI. Carrying UMI labels, the TRB cDNA libraries were prepared through 5' RACE. TCRdb reanalyzed the 5' RACE reads and collapses them to one entry per CDR3 protein, without DNA. The sample has roughly 89,000 distinct CDR3 sequences. This receptor was obtained from a human donor in good health. Some clones in this sample may be carry-over from other donors' samples. The J gene is TRBJ1-2, the V gene TRBV2. The sample was naive CXCR3- CD8+ T cells from blood. Documented subset: CD45RO-CCR7+CD27+CD95- naive CD8+ T cells lacking CXCR3 (TNR3-). CDR3 sequence: CASSTVEGLINYGYTF.